This T cell receptor beta chain is drawn from a study of blood T cells in healthy people across ages. On the study more broadly: In model experiments, template switching was able to capture about one barcoded beta molecule for every two T cells that were present.

This clonotype has more than one count but fewer than ten. It was with a sample-barcoded 5' primer and a J-beta primer mix that a second PCR of roughly 7 to 12 cycles was run. Any given sample supplied a minimum of 3 million CDR3-containing paired-end reads. Using its own MiXCR run on the 5' RACE reads, TCRdb lists one record per CDR3 protein. The data hold fewer than 800,000 distinct CDR3 sequences, with 25% observed a single time. The sample also formed part of further work on T cells of mothers and their children. According to that study: The yield was over 9 million TCR beta CDR3 reads from each mother and about 3.2 million from each child. Slightly, though not significantly, more overlap was seen in related than in unrelated mother-child pairs.

The sequence came from a boy aged 5-17 years in good health. Source material: blood.

CDR3 region: CATPPGPGLSETQYF. CDR3 nucleotides: TGCGCCACCCCCCCGGGTCCGGGTCTGTCAGAGACCCAGTACTTC. V gene TRBV5-1 combines with J gene TRBJ2-5; D not resolved. Trimming pared 9 bases from V and 4 bases from J, leaving 22 bases between. The CDR3 consists of 15 residues. Germline CDR1 SGHRS, CDR2 YFSETQ.